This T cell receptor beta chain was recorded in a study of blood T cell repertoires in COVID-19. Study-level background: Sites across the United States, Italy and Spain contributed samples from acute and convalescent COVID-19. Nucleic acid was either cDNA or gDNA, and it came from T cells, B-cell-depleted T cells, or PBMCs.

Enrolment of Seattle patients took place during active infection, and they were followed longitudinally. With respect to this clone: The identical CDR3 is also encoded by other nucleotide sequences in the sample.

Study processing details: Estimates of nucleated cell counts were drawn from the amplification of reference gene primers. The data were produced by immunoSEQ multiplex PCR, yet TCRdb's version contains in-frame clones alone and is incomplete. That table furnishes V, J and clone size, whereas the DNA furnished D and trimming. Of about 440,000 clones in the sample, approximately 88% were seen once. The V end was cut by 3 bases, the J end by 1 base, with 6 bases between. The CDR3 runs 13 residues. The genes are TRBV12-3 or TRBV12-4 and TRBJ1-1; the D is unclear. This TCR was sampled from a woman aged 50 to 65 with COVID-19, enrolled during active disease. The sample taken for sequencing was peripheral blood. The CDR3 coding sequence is TGTGCCAGCAGTTTGGGAGGGAACACTGAAGCTTTCTTT. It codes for CASSLGGNTEAFF.